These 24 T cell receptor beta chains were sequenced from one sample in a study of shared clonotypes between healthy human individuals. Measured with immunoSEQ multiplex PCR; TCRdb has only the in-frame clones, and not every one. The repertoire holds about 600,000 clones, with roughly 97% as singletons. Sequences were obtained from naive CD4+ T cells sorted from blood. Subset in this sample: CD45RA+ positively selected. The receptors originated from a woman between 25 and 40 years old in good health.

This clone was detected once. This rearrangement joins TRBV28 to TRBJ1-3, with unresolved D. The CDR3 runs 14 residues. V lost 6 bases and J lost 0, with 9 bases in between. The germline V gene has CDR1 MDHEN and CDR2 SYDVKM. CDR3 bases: TGTGCCAGCAGCCTGGTCCCCTCTGGAAACACCATATATTTT. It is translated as CASSLVPSGNTIYF.

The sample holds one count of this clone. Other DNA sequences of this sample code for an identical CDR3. CDR3 coding DNA: TGTGCCAGCTCACCACGGGATGGCTACACCTTC. Translated, it gives CASSPRDGYTF. V and J are TRBV18 and TRBJ1-2; D remains unclear. This CDR3 is built from 11 residues. V was cut by 1 base and J by 6 bases, with 3 bases left in between. Germline V gene sequence: CDR1 KGHSH, CDR2 LQKENI.

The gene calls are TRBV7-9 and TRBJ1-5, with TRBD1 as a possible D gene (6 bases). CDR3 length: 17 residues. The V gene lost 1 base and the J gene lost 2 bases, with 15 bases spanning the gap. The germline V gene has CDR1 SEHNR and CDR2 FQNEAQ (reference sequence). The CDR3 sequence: CASSLEVGSGGNQPQHF. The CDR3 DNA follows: TGTGCCAGCAGCTTAGAAGTCGGATCAGGGGGCAATCAGCCCCAGCATTTT.

The CDR3 protein is CAEDTGELFF. CDR3 coding DNA: TGTGCCGAGGACACCGGGGAGCTGTTTTTT. The chain links TRBV30 to TRBJ2-2; no firm D call. The CDR3 totals 10 residues. Germline V gene sequence: CDR1 GTSNPN, CDR2 SVGIG (reference sequence). Trimming took off 8 bases at V and 3 bases at J, with 4 bases between the two ends.

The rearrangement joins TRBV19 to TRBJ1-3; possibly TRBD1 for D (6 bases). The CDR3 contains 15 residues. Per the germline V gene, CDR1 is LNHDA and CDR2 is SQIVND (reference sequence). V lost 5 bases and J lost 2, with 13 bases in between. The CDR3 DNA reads TGTGCCAGTAGTTTCCAGGGGTACGCTGGAAACACCATATATTTT. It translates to CASSFQGYAGNTIYF.

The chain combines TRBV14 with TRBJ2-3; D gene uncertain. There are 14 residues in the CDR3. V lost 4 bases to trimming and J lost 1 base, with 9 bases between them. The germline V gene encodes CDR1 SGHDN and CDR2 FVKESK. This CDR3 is CASSRPTGTDTQYF. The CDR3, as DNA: TGTGCCAGCAGCCGGCCTACCGGCACAGATACGCAGTATTTT. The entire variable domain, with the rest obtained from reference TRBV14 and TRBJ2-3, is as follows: EAGVTQFPSHSVIEKGQTVTLRCDPISGHDNLYWYRRVMGKEIKFLLHFVKESKQDESGMPNNRFLAERTGGTYSTLKVQPAELEDSGVYFCASSRPTGTDTQYFGPGTRLTVL.

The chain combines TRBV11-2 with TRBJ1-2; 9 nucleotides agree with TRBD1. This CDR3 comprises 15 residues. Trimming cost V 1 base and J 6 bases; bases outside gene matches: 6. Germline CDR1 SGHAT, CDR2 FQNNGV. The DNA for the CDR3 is TGTGCCAGCAGCTTAGTATTGGGGACAGGGAATGGCTACACCTTC. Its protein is CASSLVLGTGNGYTF.

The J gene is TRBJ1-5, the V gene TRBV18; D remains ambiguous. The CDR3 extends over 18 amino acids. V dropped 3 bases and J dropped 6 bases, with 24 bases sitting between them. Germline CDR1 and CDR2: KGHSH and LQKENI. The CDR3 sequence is CASSPIGRGEGGVQPQHF. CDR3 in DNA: TGTGCCAGCTCACCGATTGGTCGAGGAGAGGGCGGCGTTCAGCCCCAGCATTTT.

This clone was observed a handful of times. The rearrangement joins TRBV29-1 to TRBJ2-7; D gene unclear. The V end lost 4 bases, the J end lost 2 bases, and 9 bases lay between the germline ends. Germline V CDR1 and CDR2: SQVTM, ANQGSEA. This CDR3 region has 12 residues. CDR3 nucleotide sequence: TGCAGCGTTGTCGAGGCGACCTACGAGCAGTACTTC. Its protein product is CSVVEATYEQYF.

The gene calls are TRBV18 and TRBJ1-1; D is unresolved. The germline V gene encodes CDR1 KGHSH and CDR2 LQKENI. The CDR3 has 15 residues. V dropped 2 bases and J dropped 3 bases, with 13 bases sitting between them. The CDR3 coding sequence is TGTGCCAGCTCACCATCCCAAGCTAGTGACACTGAAGCTTTCTTT. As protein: CASSPSQASDTEAFF.

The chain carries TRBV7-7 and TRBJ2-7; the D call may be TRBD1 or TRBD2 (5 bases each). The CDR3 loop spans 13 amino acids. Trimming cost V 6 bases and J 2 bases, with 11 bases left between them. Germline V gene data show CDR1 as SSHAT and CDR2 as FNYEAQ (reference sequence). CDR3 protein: CASSPGLTYEQYF. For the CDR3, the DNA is TGTGCCAGCAGTCCGGGGCTAACCTACGAGCAGTACTTC.

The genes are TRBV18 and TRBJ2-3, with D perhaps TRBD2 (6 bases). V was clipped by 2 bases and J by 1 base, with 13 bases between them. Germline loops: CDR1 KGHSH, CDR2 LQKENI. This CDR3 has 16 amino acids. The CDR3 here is CASSPGSGPRTDTQYF. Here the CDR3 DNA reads TGTGCCAGCTCACCAGGAAGCGGGCCTCGCACAGATACGCAGTATTTT.

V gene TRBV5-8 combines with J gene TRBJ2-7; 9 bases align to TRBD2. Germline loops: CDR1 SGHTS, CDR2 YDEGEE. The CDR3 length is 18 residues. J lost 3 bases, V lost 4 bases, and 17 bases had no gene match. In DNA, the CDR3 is TGTGCCAGCAGCCCTCTCTTGGATAGCGGGAGTGTAGGCTACGAGCAGTACTTC. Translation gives CASSPLLDSGSVGYEQYF.

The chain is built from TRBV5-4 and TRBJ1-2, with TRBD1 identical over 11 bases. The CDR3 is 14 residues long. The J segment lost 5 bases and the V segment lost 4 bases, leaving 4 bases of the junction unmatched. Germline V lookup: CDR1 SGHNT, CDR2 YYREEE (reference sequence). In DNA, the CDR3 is TGTGCCAGCAGCCTGGACAGGGGGCGTTATGGCTACACCTTC. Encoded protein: CASSLDRGRYGYTF.

The CDR3 DNA reads as TGTGCCAGCAGCTTAGTTCAGATGAACACTGAAGCTTTCTTT. Its protein is CASSLVQMNTEAFF. J is TRBJ1-1 and V is TRBV7-2; D is unclear. The V gene's germline CDR1 is SGHTA and CDR2 FQGNSA. With 1 base removed from V and 0 bases from J, the gap between germline ends came to 6 bases. This CDR3 region has 14 residues.

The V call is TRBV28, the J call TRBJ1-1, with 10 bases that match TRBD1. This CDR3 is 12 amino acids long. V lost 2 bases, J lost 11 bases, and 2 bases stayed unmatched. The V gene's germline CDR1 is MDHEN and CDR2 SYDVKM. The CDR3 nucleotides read TGTGCCAGCAGTTTACAGGGACAGGGGGCTTTCTTT. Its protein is CASSLQGQGAFF.

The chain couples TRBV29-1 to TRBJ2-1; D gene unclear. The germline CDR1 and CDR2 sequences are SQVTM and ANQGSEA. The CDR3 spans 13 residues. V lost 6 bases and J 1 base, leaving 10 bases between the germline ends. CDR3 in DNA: TGCAGCGTAACCGAAGGGTCCTACAATGAGCAGTTCTTC. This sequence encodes CSVTEGSYNEQFF.

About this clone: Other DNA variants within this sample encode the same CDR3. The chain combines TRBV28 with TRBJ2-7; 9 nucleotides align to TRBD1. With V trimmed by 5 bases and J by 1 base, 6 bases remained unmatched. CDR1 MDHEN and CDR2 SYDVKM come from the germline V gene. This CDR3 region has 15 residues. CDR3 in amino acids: CASSPGQGPSYEQYF. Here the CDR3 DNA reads TGTGCCAGCAGTCCGGGACAGGGCCCATCCTACGAGCAGTACTTC.

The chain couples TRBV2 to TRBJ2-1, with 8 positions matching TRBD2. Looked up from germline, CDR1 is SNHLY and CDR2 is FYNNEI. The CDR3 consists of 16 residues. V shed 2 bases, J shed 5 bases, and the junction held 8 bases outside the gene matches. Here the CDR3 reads CASSERPGRGNNEQFF. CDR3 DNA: TGTGCCAGCAGTGAACGTCCCGGGAGGGGAAACAATGAGCAGTTCTTC.

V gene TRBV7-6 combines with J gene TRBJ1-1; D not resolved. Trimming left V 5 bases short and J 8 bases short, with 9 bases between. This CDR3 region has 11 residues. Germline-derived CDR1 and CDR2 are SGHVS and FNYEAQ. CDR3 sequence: CASSLSGEAFF. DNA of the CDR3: TGTGCCAGCAGCCTTTCCGGAGAAGCTTTCTTT.

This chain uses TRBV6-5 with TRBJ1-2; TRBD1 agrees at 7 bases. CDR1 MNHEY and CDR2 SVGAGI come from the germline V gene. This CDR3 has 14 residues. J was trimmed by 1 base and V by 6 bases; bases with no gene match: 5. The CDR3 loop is CASRATGLNYGYTF. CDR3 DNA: TGTGCCAGCAGGGCGACAGGGCTTAACTATGGCTACACCTTC.

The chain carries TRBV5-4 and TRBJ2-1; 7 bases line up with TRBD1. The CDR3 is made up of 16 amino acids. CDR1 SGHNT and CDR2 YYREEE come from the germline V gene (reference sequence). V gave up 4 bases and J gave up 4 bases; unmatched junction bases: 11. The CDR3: CASSRGTDTHYNEQFF. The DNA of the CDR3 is TGTGCCAGCAGCAGAGGGACAGACACCCATTACAATGAGCAGTTCTTC.

The CDR3 protein is CASSLPRTGNYEQYF. The CDR3 DNA follows: TGCGCCAGCAGCTTGCCCCGGACAGGAAACTACGAGCAGTACTTC. The chain combines TRBV5-1 with TRBJ2-7; 7 bases are a match to TRBD1. J was trimmed by 3 bases and V by 1 base; bases with no gene match: 7. The CDR3 extends over 15 amino acids. The germline CDR1 and CDR2 sequences are SGHRS and YFSETQ.

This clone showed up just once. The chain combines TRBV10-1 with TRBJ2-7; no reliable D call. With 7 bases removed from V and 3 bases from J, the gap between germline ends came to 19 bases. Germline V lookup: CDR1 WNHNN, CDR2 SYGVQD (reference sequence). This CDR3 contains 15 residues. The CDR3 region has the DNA TGCGCCAGCATTCTCCCCGCCCGGATACACTACGAGCAGTACTTC. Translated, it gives CASILPARIHYEQYF.